These T cell receptor beta chains were read from a single sample in a study of blood T cell repertoires in COVID-19. Generated by immunoSEQ multiplex PCR, the TCRdb table keeps only in-frame clones and is missing some. Here the sample spans some 350,000 clones, around 87% being singletons. The sample consisted of PBMCs or T cells enriched from blood (not recorded which). The receptors stem from a woman aged 25 to 39 who had recovered from COVID-19. The CDR3 runs from the conserved cysteine through the conserved F or W. D genes are given only for firm matches. Size is stated for part of the rows, as once, few or many counts, or as a class when the clone is expanded.

TRBD2,TRBV11-2,.,CASSSLTSGETQYF
TRBD1,TRBV11-2,.,CASSWRGTGYYNEQFF
.,TRBV19,.,CASSISPEHGYTF
TRBD2,TRBV9,.,CASSVDPSGGPSSYNEQFF
TRBD1,TRBV5-1,.,CASSRTGTGSVEQYF
.,TRBV11-2,.,CASSSRVTVNEQYF
.,TRBV5-4,.,CASSSSSLSSPDTQYF
TRBD1,TRBV19,.,CASRRDRDRASNQPQHF
.,TRBV20-1,few,CSAILATTQYF
.,TRBV7-9,.,CASSFTQGGTEAFF
.,TRBV7-6,once,CASSLDGHSPLHF
TRBD2,TRBV4-3,.,CASSPRPNSGGYEQFF
.,TRBV13,.,CASSPGLGGDGYTF
.,TRBV5-6,.,CASSLRGRRRAFF
TRBD2,TRBV2,.,CASRRLAGVRADTQYF
.,TRBV6-1,.,CASSEGVGSNQPQHF
.,TRBV6-5,.,CASSFPTEMNTEAFF
.,TRBV5-1,few,CASRDSSNYGYTF
.,TRBV18,few,CASSPKPGLVGNTIYF
TRBD1,TRBV5-1,.,CASSLEGASTDTQYF
.,TRBV6-5,many,CASRLGRYLNTEAFF
.,TRBV18,.,CASSPGQGGFF
TRBD2,TRBV6-1,.,CASSEGLLPYNEQFF
TRBD2,TRBV12-5,.,CASGFALAGARTDTQYF
TRBD1,TRBV7-2,.,CASSLLPGTGTYEQYF
TRBD1,TRBV7-8,.,CASSTRTGSYEQYF
TRBD2,TRBV7-3,.,CASSPGLAVYQETQYF
.,TRBV21-1,.,CASSKVGSLQGGFYNSPLHF
.,TRBV11-1,.,CASSLSGRSPLHF
.,TRBV6-5,once,CASSVQTNTEAFF
.,TRBV7-2,once,CASSLRVSPYNEQFF
TRBD1,TRBV28,.,CASSLWPGGNYGYTF
TRBD2,TRBV10-1,.,CASSSRLAGGVNEQFF
.,TRBV7-9,.,CASSLSMAGIRDMNTEAFF
.,TRBV5-8,few,CASSGKGGGNQPQHF
TRBD1,TRBV29-1,few,CSVEVTGGARDTQYF
TRBD1,TRBV19,.,CASSDPRDRGRGEYGYTF
.,TRBV14,.,CASSQTAENTEAFF
.,TRBV7-8,.,CASSSPTATDTQYF
.,TRBV27,once,CASRFIRVGVGPVNYGYTF
TRBD1,TRBV5-1,.,CASSARREQGFETQYF
.,TRBV15,.,CATSRDLATYEQYF